Shown below are 3 T cell receptor beta chains from a single sample sequenced in a study of shared clonotypes between healthy human individuals. This table comes from immunoSEQ multiplex PCR, and its TCRdb copy is limited to in-frame clones, with some not included. The sample yields 1,500,000 or so clones, roughly 96% seen once. The sequenced sample was naive CD4+ T cells sorted from blood. The subset here: CD45RA+ positively selected. These receptors all stem from a man younger than 40 in good health.

The genes are TRBV6-6 and TRBJ2-3; no clear D. Germline assignment: CDR1 MNHNY and CDR2 SVGAGI (reference sequence). The CDR3 is made up of 12 amino acids. Trimming cost V 5 bases and J 0 bases, with 3 bases left between them. The CDR3 DNA follows: TGTGCCAGCAGTCTTAGCACAGATACGCAGTATTTT. Translation gives CASSLSTDTQYF.

In this sample, this clone turned up a few times. This chain joins TRBV6-6 and TRBJ1-5; TRBD1 matches 9 bases. Germline trimming cut 2 bases from V and 2 bases from J; bases unmatched to any gene: 1. CDR3 length: 15 residues. CDR1 is MNHNY, CDR2 SVGAGI, per germline (reference sequence). CDR3 amino acids: CASSYRTGGNQPQHF. The CDR3 region has the DNA TGTGCCAGCAGTTACAGGACAGGGGGCAATCAGCCCCAGCATTTT.

CDR3 DNA: TGCGCCAGCAGCTTGGTTGCAGGGGGCTCCTCTGGAAACACCATATATTTT. Encoded protein: CASSLVAGGSSGNTIYF. The rearrangement links TRBV5-1 to TRBJ1-3; 8 nucleotides match TRBD1. The CDR3 length is 17 residues. In germline, CDR1 is SGHRS, CDR2 YFSETQ. V trimming: 0 bases; J trimming: 0 bases; junction bases outside the gene matches: 5.